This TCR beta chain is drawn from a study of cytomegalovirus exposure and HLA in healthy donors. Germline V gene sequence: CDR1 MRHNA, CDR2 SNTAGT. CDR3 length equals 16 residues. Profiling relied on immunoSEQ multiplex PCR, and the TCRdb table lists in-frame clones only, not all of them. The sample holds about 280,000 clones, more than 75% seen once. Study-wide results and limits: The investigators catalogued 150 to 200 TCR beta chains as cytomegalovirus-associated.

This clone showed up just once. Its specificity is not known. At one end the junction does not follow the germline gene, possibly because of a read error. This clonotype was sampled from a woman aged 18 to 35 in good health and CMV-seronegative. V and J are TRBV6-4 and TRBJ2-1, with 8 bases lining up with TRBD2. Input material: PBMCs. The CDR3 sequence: CASSAQAGVSHNEQFF. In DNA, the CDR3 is TGTGCCAGCAGCGCCCAAGCGGGAGTCTCCCACAATGAGCAGTTCTTC.